The T cell receptor beta chain described here comes from a study of neurological immune-mediated disorders. Points from the study as a whole: CDR3 amino acid sequences of expanded clones were not shared across subjects, a result suggesting private repertoires in all groups. HTLV-1-associated myelopathy had the most TCR clonal expansion, whereas multiple sclerosis had the least (lower than in healthy controls).

This clonotype was counted at least ten times. Its specificity is not known. The CDR3 loop spans 13 amino acids. Per the germline V gene, CDR1 is DFQATT and CDR2 is SNEGSKA (reference sequence). V lost 3 bases to trimming and J lost 3 bases, with 11 bases between them. Time point here: technical triplicate 3. Unsorted libraries were generated from 2 million PBMCs held at -80 degrees C. 5'RACE with 10-nucleotide random UMIs generated the cDNA. TCRdb called the 5' RACE reads again in MiXCR, with one record for every CDR3 protein. In the table there are under 45,000 distinct CDR3 sequences, 20% to 25% of which are singletons.

The clonotype comes from a man aged 55 to 70 with HTLV-1-associated myelopathy (HAM/TSP). The genes are TRBV20-1 and TRBJ2-5; D unresolved. Sequenced sample: PBMCs. CDR3 residues: CSARSHNEETQYF. The CDR3 coding sequence is TGCAGTGCTAGGAGTCACAATGAAGAGACCCAGTACTTC.